These 18 T cell receptor beta chains came from one sample sequenced in a study of blood T cells in healthy people across ages. Primed by a sample-barcoded 5' primer and a J-beta primer mix, a second PCR proceeded for roughly 7 to 12 cycles. TCRdb processed the 5' RACE reads anew with MiXCR; each CDR3 protein has one entry. The sample lists 800,000 to 950,000 distinct CDR3 sequences, 48% occurring once. Sequencing was done on a sample of blood. These receptors were taken from a man between 25 and 39 years old in good health.

This clonotype was recorded a few times. The chain carries TRBV11-3 and TRBJ1-1; maybe TRBD1 (6 bases). The CDR3 length is 14 residues. V was cut by 3 bases and J by 5 bases, with 13 bases left in between. Germline V gives CDR1 SGHNT, CDR2 YENEEA. CDR3 sequence (DNA): TGTGCCAGCAGCTTGGGTACAGGGAGGACTGAAGCTTTCTTT. This codes for CASSLGTGRTEAFF. Supplemented by reference TRBV11-3 and TRBJ1-1, the full variable domain reads EAGVVQSPRYKIIEKKQPVAFWCNPISGHNTLYWYLQNLGQGPELLIRYENEEAVDDSQLPKDRFSAERLKGVDSTLKIQPAELGDSAVYLCASSLGTGRTEAFFGQGTRLTVV.

This clonotype was detected a few times. V usage is TRBV5-1 and J usage is TRBJ2-1, with TRBD1 matching over 8 bases. The length of the CDR3 is 14 residues. Trimming at V came to 4 bases and at J to 4 bases, leaving 4 bases not matched to a gene. The germline V gene has CDR1 SGHRS and CDR2 YFSETQ. The CDR3 region is CASSTRQGYNEQFF. The CDR3 bases are TGCGCCAGCAGCACCCGACAGGGGTACAATGAGCAGTTCTTC.

This chain uses TRBV20-1 with TRBJ2-1, with D possibly matching TRBD2 (5 bases). The CDR3 runs to 12 residues. Germline V gene data show CDR1 as DFQATT and CDR2 as SNEGSKA (reference sequence). The CDR3 nucleotides read TGCAGAGCGACGGGGTCCTACAATGAGCAGTTCTTC. This encodes CRATGSYNEQFF.

The chain couples TRBV29-1 to TRBJ1-5; D possibly corresponds to TRBD1 (5 bases). V lost 7 bases, J lost 9 bases, and 19 bases lay in between. The CDR3 is 13 amino acids. Germline CDR1 SQVTM, CDR2 ANQGSEA. The CDR3 is CSALTGPRGPQHF. The DNA of the CDR3 is TGCAGCGCCCTTACGGGACCCCGGGGGCCCCAGCATTTT.

In this sample, this clonotype turned up many times. The chain combines TRBV6-2 or TRBV6-3 with TRBJ2-7; 7 bases are shared with TRBD1. This CDR3 is 14 amino acids long. V shed 6 bases and J 3 bases; nucleotides not matched to a gene: 8. Germline V gene lookup returns CDR1 MNHEY and CDR2 SVGEGT. The CDR3 DNA sequence: TGTGCCAGCAGCCTGACAGGGACGATCTACGAGCAGTACTTC. Translation gives CASSLTGTIYEQYF.

This chain connects TRBV6-6 to TRBJ2-7, with D hard to call. V lost 6 bases and J 1 base, leaving 13 bases between the germline ends. Looked up from germline, CDR1 is MNHNY and CDR2 is SVGAGI (reference sequence). The CDR3 sequence is 14 residues long. Here the CDR3 DNA reads TGTGCCAGCAGCCGACGTGTTGATTCCTACGAGCAGTACTTC. Encoded protein: CASSRRVDSYEQYF.

This clonotype was found a few times. The chain carries TRBV29-1 and TRBJ2-5; D unresolved. This CDR3 comprises 13 residues. Germline loops: CDR1 SQVTM, CDR2 ANQGSEA. Trimming stripped 0 bases from V and 2 bases from J, with 7 bases between. CDR3 loop: CSVEEYEQETQYF. The CDR3 DNA sequence: TGCAGCGTTGAAGAATATGAGCAAGAGACCCAGTACTTC.

A remark on this clonotype: Since a much larger clone is just one base distant, this may be a read error. V is TRBV27 and J is TRBJ2-3, with 13 bases that match TRBD2. Germline lookup yields CDR1 MNHEY and CDR2 SMNVEV (reference sequence). The CDR3 length is 16 residues. V was pared by 4 bases and J by 2 bases, with 3 bases of the junction left unmatched. CDR3 region: CASSSTSGGTTDTQYF. The CDR3 nucleotides are TGTGCCAGCAGTTCGACTAGCGGGGGGACCACAGATACGCAGTATTTT.

The CDR3 nucleotides are TGCAGCGTTATAAGACAAACTACCTACAATGAGCAGTACTTC. This sequence encodes CSVIRQTTYNEQYF. This chain connects TRBV29-1 to TRBJ2-5; D is unresolved. In germline, CDR1 is SQVTM, CDR2 ANQGSEA. This CDR3 has 14 amino acids. Trimming stripped 5 bases from V and 11 bases from J, with 24 bases between.

The J gene is TRBJ1-5, the V gene TRBV12-3 or TRBV12-4; D not certain. The ends were cut back, 6 bases at V and 6 bases at J, with 21 bases in the middle. CDR3 size: 16 residues. The CDR3 is CASSSNVFGTAQPQHF. CDR3 nucleotides: TGTGCCAGCAGCTCTAACGTGTTCGGTACAGCTCAGCCCCAGCATTTT.

Remarks on this clonotype: At one of its ends the junction is not consistent with the germline gene, which may arise from a read error. The chain recombines TRBV10-3 with TRBJ2-7, with no clear D. Germline V gives CDR1 ENHRY, CDR2 SYGVKD. The CDR3 is 14 amino acids. CDR3 residues: CAISVPTSSDEQYF. The DNA for the CDR3 is TGTGCCATCAGCGTCCCTACAAGCTCCGACGAGCAGTACTTC.

This chain connects TRBV7-8 to TRBJ1-2, with D unresolved. There are 14 residues in the CDR3. The V and J ends lost 3 bases and 0 bases respectively, with 8 bases between them. Germline V gene sequence: CDR1 SGHVS, CDR2 FQNEAQ. The CDR3 loop reads CASSFGNSNYGYTF. Written as DNA, the CDR3 is TGTGCCAGCAGCTTTGGCAACTCTAACTATGGCTACACCTTC.

This rearrangement joins TRBV6-1 to TRBJ1-2; no clear D gene. V was pared by 1 base and J by 0 bases, with 9 bases between. The length of the CDR3 is 15 residues. CDR1 is MNHNS and CDR2 is SASEGT in the germline V gene. CDR3: CASSEENVPNYGYTF. The DNA for the CDR3 is TGTGCCAGCAGTGAAGAGAACGTTCCTAACTATGGCTACACCTTC.

The chain employs TRBV3-1 and TRBJ2-2; 10 nucleotides align to TRBD2. J lost 3 bases, V lost 4 bases, and 5 bases had no gene match. CDR1 is LGHDT and CDR2 is YNNKEL in the germline V gene (reference sequence). The CDR3 covers 16 residues. The CDR3 here is CASSPLAGADTGELFF. CDR3 DNA: TGTGCCAGCAGCCCCCTAGCGGGGGCTGACACCGGGGAGCTGTTTTTT.

This clonotype was detected ten times or more. The chain carries TRBV7-9 and TRBJ1-2; 9 bases line up with TRBD1. Germline loops: CDR1 SEHNR, CDR2 FQNEAQ (reference sequence). The junction had 8 bases not matched to a gene; V was cut back by 8 bases and J by 7 bases. The CDR3 is 13 residues long. CDR3 amino acids: CASVSGTGSGYTF. The CDR3 nucleotides read TGTGCCAGCGTCTCGGGGACAGGGAGTGGCTACACCTTC. Supplemented by reference TRBV7-9 and TRBJ1-2, the full variable domain reads DTGVSQNPRHKITKRGQNVTFRCDPISEHNRLYWYRQTLGQGPEFLTYFQNEAQLEKSRLLSDRFSAERPKGSFSTLEIQRTEQGDSAMYLCASVSGTGSGYTFGSGTRLTVV.

This chain uses TRBV6-1 with TRBJ2-3, with D maybe TRBD1 (6 bases). CDR3 size: 15 residues. Germline V gives CDR1 MNHNS, CDR2 SASEGT. V was trimmed by 5 bases and J by 0 bases, leaving 12 bases between them. The CDR3 bases are TGTGCCAGCAGTCTACAGGGTTCTAGCACAGATACGCAGTATTTT. This codes for CASSLQGSSTDTQYF.

The chain links TRBV18 to TRBJ1-5, with D hard to call. Looked up from germline, CDR1 is KGHSH and CDR2 is LQKENI. Trimming removed 5 bases from V and 9 bases from J, with 14 bases in between. The length of the CDR3 is 13 residues. Here the CDR3 DNA reads TGTGCCAGCTCAGACGGAGGCCAATGGCCCCAGCATTTT. Translating it yields CASSDGGQWPQHF.

The CDR3 sequence is CASSTGQVENTDTQYF. In nucleotides, the CDR3 is TGTGCCAGCAGCACCGGACAGGTGGAGAACACAGATACGCAGTATTTT. V gene TRBV7-9 combines with J gene TRBJ2-3; 7 bases line up with TRBD1. CDR3 length: 16 residues. Germline loops: CDR1 SEHNR, CDR2 FQNEAQ (reference sequence). J lost 2 bases, V lost 5 bases, and 10 bases had no gene match. Based on the CDR3 plus reference TRBV7-9 and TRBJ2-3, the full variable domain is DTGVSQNPRHKITKRGQNVTFRCDPISEHNRLYWYRQTLGQGPEFLTYFQNEAQLEKSRLLSDRFSAERPKGSFSTLEIQRTEQGDSAMYLCASSTGQVENTDTQYFGPGTRLTVL.